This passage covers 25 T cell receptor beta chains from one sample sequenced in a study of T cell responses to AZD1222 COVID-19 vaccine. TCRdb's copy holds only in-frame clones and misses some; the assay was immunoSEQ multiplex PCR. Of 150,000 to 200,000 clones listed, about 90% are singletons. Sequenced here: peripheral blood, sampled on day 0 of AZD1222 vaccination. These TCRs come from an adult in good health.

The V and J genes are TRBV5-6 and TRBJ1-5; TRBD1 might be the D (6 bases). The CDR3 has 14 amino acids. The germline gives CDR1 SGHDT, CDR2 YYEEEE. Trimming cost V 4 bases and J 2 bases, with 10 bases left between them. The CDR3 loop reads CASSRQAGNQPQHF. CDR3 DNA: TGTGCCAGCAGCCGACAGGCGGGCAATCAGCCCCAGCATTTT.

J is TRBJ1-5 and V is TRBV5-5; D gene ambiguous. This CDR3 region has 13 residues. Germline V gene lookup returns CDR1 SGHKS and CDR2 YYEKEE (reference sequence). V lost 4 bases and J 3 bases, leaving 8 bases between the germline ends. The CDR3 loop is CASSMQTNQPQHF. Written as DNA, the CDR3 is TGTGCCAGCAGCATGCAGACCAATCAGCCCCAGCATTTT.

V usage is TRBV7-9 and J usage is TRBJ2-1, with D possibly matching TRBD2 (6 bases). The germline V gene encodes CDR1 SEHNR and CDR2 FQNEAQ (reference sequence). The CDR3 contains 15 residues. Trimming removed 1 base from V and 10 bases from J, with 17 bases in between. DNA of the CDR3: TGTGCCAGCAGCTTAGGGGCTATGGGGGGTGTAGAGCAGTTCTTC. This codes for CASSLGAMGGVEQFF.

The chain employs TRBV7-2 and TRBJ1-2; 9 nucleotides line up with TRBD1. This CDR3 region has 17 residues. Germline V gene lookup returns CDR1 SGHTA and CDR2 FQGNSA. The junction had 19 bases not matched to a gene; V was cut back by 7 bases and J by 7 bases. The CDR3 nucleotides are TGTGCCAGCACCCCGTCGATCCGGGACAGGGCTCGGGGTGGCTACACCTTC. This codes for CASTPSIRDRARGGYTF.

Here the CDR3 reads CASSIVGGGGSGANVLTF. The CDR3 DNA reads as TGTGCCAGTAGTATAGTTGGAGGGGGGGGCTCTGGGGCCAACGTCCTGACTTTC. The chain recombines TRBV19 with TRBJ2-6; D perhaps matches TRBD2 (7 bases). V was clipped by 1 base and J by 0 bases, with 13 bases between them. The CDR3 contains 18 residues. The germline gives CDR1 LNHDA, CDR2 SQIVND (reference sequence).

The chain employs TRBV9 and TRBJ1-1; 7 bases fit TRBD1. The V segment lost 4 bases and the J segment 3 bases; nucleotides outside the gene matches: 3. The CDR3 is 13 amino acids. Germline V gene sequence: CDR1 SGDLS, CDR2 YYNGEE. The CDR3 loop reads CASSLDRHTEAFF. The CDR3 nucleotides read TGTGCCAGCAGCTTGGACAGGCACACTGAAGCTTTCTTT. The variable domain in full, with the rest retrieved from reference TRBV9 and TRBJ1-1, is DSGVTQTPKHLITATGQRVTLRCSPRSGDLSVYWYQQSLDQGLQFLIQYYNGEERAKGNILERFSAQQFPDLHSELNLSSLELGDSALYFCASSLDRHTEAFFGQGTRLTVV.

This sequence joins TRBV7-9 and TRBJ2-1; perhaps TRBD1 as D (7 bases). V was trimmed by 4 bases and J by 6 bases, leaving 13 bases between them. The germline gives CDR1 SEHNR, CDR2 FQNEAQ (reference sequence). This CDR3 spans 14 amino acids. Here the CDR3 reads CASSSRQGGNEQFF. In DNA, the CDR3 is TGTGCCAGCAGCTCGAGGCAGGGGGGCAATGAGCAGTTCTTC.

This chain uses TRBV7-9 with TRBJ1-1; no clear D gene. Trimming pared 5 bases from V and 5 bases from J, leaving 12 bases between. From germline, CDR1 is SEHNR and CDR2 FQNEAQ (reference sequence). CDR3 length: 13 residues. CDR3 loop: CASSNHGRTEAFF. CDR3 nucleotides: TGTGCCAGCAGCAATCATGGACGGACTGAAGCTTTCTTT.

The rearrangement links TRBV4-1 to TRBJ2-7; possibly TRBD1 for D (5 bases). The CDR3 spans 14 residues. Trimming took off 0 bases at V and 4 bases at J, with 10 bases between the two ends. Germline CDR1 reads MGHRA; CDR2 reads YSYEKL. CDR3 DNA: TGCGCCAGCAGCCAAGAGACAGCAAATTACGAGCAGTACTTC. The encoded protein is CASSQETANYEQYF.

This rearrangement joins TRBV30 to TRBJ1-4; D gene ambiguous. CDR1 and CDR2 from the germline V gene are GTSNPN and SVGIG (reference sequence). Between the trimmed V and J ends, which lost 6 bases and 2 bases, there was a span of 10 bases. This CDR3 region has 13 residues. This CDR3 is CACSLGTNEKLFF. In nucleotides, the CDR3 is TGTGCCTGTTCCTTGGGGACTAATGAAAAACTGTTTTTT.

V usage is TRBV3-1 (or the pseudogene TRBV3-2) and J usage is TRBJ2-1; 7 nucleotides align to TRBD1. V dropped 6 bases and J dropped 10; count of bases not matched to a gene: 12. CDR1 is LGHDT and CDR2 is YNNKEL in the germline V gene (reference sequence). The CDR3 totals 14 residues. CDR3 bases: TGTGCCAGCAGTCGACTCTCGACAGGGAACGAGCAGTTCTTC. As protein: CASSRLSTGNEQFF.

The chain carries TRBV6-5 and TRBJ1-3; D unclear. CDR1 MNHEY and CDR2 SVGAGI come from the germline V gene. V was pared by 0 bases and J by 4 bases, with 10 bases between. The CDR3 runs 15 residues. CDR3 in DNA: TGTGCCAGCAGTTACTCGACCATGGGAGGAAACACCATATATTTT. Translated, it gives CASSYSTMGGNTIYF.

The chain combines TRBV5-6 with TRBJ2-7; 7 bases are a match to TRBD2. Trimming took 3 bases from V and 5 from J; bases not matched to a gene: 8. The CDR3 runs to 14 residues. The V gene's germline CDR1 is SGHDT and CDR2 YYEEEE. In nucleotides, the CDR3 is TGTGCCAGCAGCTGGGAGGGGCGCACGCACGAGCAGTACTTC. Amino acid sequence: CASSWEGRTHEQYF.

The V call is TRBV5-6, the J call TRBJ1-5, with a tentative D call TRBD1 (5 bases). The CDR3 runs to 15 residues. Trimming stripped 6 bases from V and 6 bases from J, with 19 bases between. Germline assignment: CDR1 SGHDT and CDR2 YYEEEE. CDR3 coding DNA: TGTGCCAGCACCATTAGGGCGCGGGGGGGTCAGCCCCAGCATTTT. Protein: CASTIRARGGQPQHF.

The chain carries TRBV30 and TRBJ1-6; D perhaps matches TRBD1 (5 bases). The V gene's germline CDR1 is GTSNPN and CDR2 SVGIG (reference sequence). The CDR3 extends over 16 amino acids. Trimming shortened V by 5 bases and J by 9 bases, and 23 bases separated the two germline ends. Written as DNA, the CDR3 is TGTGCCTGGTTAAGTGGCCTGGACATACCGCGTTCACCCCTCCACTTT. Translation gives CAWLSGLDIPRSPLHF.

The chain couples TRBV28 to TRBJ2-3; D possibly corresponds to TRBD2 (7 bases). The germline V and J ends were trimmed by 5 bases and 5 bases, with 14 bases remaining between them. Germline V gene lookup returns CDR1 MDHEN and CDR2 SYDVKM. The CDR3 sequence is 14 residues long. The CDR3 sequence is CASSDEGGGDTQYF. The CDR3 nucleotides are TGTGCCAGCAGTGACGAGGGAGGGGGAGATACGCAGTATTTT. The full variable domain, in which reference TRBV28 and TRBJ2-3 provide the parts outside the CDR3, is DVKVTQSSRYLVKRTGEKVFLECVQDMDHENMFWYRQDPGLGLRLIYFSYDVKMKEKGDIPEGYSVSREKKERFSLILESASTNQTSMYLCASSDEGGGDTQYFGPGTRLTVL.

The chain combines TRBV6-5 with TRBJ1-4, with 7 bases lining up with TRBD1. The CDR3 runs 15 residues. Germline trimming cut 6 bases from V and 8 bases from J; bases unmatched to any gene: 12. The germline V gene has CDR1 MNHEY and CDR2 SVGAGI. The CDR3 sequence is CASRVSGGWGEKLFF. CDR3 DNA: TGTGCCAGCAGGGTATCAGGGGGTTGGGGAGAAAAACTGTTTTTT.

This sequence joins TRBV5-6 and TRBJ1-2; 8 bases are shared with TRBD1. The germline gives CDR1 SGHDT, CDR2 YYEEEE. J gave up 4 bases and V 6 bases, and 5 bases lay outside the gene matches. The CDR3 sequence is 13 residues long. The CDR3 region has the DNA TGTGCCAGCAAGACAGGGGACTTCTATGGCTACACCTTC. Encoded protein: CASKTGDFYGYTF.

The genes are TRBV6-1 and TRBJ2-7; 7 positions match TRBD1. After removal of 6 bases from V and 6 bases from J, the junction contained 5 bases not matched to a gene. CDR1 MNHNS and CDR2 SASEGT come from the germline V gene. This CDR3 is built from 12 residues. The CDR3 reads CASSRQGSEQYF. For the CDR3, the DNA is TGTGCCAGCAGCCGACAGGGAAGCGAGCAGTACTTC.

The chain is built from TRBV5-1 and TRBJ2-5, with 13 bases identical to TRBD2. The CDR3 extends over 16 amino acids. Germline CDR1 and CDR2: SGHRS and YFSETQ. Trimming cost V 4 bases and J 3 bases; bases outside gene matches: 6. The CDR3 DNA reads TGCGCCAGCAGCGCGGCTGGACTAGCGGGAGAAGAGACCCAGTACTTC. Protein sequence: CASSAAGLAGEETQYF. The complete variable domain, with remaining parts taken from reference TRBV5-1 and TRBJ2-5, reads KAGVTQTPRYLIKTRGQQVTLSCSPISGHRSVSWYQQTPGQGLQFLFEYFSETQRNKGNFPGRFSGRQFSNSRSEMNVSTLELGDSALYLCASSAAGLAGEETQYFGPGTRLLVL.

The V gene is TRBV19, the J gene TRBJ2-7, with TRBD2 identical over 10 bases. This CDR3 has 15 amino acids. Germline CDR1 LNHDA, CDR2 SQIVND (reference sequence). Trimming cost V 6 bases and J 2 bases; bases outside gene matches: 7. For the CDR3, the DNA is TGTGCCAGTAGGGTTGCAGCGGGAGGGGCCTACGAGCAGTACTTC. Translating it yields CASRVAAGGAYEQYF.

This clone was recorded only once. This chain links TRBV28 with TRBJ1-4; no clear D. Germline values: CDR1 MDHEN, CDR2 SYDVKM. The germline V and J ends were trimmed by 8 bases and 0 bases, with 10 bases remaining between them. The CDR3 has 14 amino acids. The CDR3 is CASLEHSTNEKLFF. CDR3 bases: TGTGCCAGCTTGGAGCACTCAACTAATGAAAAACTGTTTTTT.

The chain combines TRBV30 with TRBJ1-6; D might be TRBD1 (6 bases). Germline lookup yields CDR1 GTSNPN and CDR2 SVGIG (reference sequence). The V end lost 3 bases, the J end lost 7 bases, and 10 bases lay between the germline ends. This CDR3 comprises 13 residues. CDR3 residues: CAWREQGNSPLHF. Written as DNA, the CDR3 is TGTGCCTGGAGGGAACAGGGAAATTCACCCCTCCACTTT.

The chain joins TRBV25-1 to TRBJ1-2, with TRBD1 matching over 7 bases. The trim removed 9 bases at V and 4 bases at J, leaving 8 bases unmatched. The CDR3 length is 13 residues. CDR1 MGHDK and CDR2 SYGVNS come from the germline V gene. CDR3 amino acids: CASSMGQSYGYTF. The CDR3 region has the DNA TGTGCCAGTTCAATGGGACAGAGCTATGGCTACACCTTC.

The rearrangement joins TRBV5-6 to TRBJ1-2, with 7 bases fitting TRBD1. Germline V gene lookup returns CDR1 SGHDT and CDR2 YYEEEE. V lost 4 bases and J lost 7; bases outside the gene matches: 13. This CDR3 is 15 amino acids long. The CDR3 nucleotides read TGTGCCAGCAGCCCCGGACAGGAGTCCTTAGGTGGCTACACCTTC. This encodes CASSPGQESLGGYTF.